The T cell receptor (beta chain) described here comes from a study of CD8 T cells in ankylosing spondylitis. The study's findings and limits: Several of the motif variants were reported before in synovial fluid and blood from reactive arthritis. Disease-linked clones were reportedly significantly enriched in matched ankylosing spondylitis synovial fluid. Apparently characteristic of ankylosing spondylitis blood was a TCR beta motif (eight highly homologous variants).

As the method for making TCR beta libraries, quantitative 5'-RACE with molecular barcodes was used. Via MiXCR, TCRdb re-called the 5' RACE reads, giving one row per CDR3 protein. The sample has about 240,000 distinct CDR3 sequences; 8% to 9.5% are singletons. The CDR3 contains 13 residues. The V segment lost 4 bases and the J segment 6 bases; nucleotides outside the gene matches: 4. The V gene's germline CDR1 is SGHRS and CDR2 YFSETQ. A few counts support this clonotype. The antigen is undetermined. The sequencing input was blood, either unsorted or a sorted T cell fraction (not recorded which). This clonotype originated in a male donor with ankylosing spondylitis or in good health (not recorded which). V and J are TRBV5-1 and TRBJ1-2; 9 nucleotides align to TRBD1. The CDR3 protein is CASSTDRGNGYTF. The CDR3 DNA follows: TGCGCCAGCAGCACGGACAGGGGAAATGGCTACACCTTC.